This T cell receptor beta chain is drawn from a study of cytomegalovirus exposure and HLA in healthy donors. The germline gives CDR1 SEHNR, CDR2 FQNEAQ (reference sequence). The CDR3 has 14 residues. The germline V and J ends were trimmed by 2 bases and 10 bases, with 12 bases remaining between them. Broader study findings: Among TCR sequences, most were rare, though some public TCRs appeared in many donors. One later analysis reportedly identified an Asian-associated ancestry cluster that showed fewer N-insertions than the approximately 670-donor mean. No immune exposure information besides CMV serostatus was available.

This clone was seen a handful of times. Its specificity is unknown. Primers: 60 Vbeta forward and 13 Jbeta reverse. This table comes from immunoSEQ multiplex PCR, and its TCRdb copy is limited to in-frame clones, with some not included. The sample has some 120,000 clones; 80% are singletons. The sample comprised PBMCs. This clonotype was obtained from a female donor in good health and CMV-seronegative. The V gene is TRBV7-9, the J gene TRBJ1-6, with a weak D call TRBD1 (6 bases). The CDR3 region has the DNA TGTGCCAGCAGCTTACGGTCAGGGGACTCACCCCTCCACTTT. Its protein product is CASSLRSGDSPLHF. Supplemented by reference TRBV7-9 and TRBJ1-6, the full variable domain reads DTGVSQNPRHKITKRGQNVTFRCDPISEHNRLYWYRQTLGQGPEFLTYFQNEAQLEKSRLLSDRFSAERPKGSFSTLEIQRTEQGDSAMYLCASSLRSGDSPLHFGNGTRLTVT.